This TCR beta chain was documented in a study of shared clonotypes between healthy human individuals. Measured with immunoSEQ multiplex PCR; TCRdb has only the in-frame clones, and not every one. The sample holds about 1.5 million clones, approximately 98% seen once. This CDR3 contains 16 residues. The germline V and J ends were trimmed by 1 base and 6 bases, with 15 bases remaining between them. Germline CDR1 is SEHNR and CDR2 is FQNEAQ (reference sequence). The specimen sequenced was naive CD4+ T cells sorted from blood. Subset in this sample: CD45RA+ positively selected. The V call is TRBV7-9, the J call TRBJ2-2, with D unclear. The sequence was collected from a man between 25 and 39 years old in good health. The CDR3: CASSLEARWIPGELFF. CDR3 in DNA: TGTGCCAGCAGCTTAGAGGCCAGATGGATACCCGGGGAGCTGTTTTTT.